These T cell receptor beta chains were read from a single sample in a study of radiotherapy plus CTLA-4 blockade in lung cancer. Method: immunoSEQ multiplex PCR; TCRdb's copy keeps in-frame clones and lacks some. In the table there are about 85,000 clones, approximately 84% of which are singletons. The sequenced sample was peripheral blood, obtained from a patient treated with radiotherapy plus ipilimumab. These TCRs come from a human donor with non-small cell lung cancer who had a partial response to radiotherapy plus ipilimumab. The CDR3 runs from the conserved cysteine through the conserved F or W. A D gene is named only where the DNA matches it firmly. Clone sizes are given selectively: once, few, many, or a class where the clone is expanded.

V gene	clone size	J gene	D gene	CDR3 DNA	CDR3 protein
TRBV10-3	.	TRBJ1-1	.	TGTGCCATCGGACCCGGGGGGACGGGGACTGAAGCTTTCTTT	CAIGPGGTGTEAFF
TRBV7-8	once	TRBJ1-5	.	TGTGCCAGCAGCTCCACCGGGACACCGAATCAGCCCCAGCATTTT	CASSSTGTPNQPQHF
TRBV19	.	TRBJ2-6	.	TGTGCCAGTAGTATTCAGGGGACTGGGGCCAACGTCCTGACTTTC	CASSIQGTGANVLTF
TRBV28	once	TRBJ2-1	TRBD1	TGTGCCAGCAGGGGGACAGGGGGCGCGAATGAGCAGTTCTTC	CASRGTGGANEQFF
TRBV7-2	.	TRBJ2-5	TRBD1	TGTGCCAGCAGCTCCCGGACAGGGTATCAAGAGACCCAGTACTTC	CASSSRTGYQETQYF
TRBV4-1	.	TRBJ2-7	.	TGCGCCAGCAGCCAGGGGGCTAGCTACGAGCAGTACTTC	CASSQGASYEQYF
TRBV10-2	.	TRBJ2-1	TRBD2	TGCGCCAGCAGTGAGCGGGGGGGCCGGTACAATGAGCAGTTCTTC	CASSERGGRYNEQFF
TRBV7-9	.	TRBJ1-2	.	TGTGCCAGCAGCGAATCGGGACTCACTAACTATGGCTACACCTTC	CASSESGLTNYGYTF
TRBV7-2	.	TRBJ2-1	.	TGTGCCAGCAGCGTAACCAGGGTTGCAGAGTCCTACAATGAGCAGTTCTTC	CASSVTRVAESYNEQFF
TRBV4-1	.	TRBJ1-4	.	TGCGCCAGCAGCCCCAAGTCCAGGGTACGAAATGAAAAACTGTTTTTT	CASSPKSRVRNEKLFF
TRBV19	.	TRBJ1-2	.	TGTGCCAGTAGTTCCCTAAGCCTCAACTATGGCTACACCTTC	CASSSLSLNYGYTF
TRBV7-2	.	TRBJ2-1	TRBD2	TGTGCCAGCAGCTTAAAGACTAGCGGGAGGGTCCCCCACCATGAGCAGTTCTTC	CASSLKTSGRVPHHEQFF
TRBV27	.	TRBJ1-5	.	TGTGCCAGCAGTTTCTCGAGCAATCAGCCCCAGCATTTT	CASSFSSNQPQHF
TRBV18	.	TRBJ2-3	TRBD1	TGTGCCAGCTCACCACCGACAGGGGTCGAGGCAGATACGCAGTATTTT	CASSPPTGVEADTQYF
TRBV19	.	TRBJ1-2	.	TGTGCCAGCTCCTTCGCCGGGTATGGCTACACCTTC	CASSFAGYGYTF
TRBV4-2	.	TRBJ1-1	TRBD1	TGTGCCACTGGGGACAGGGTCACTGAAGCTTTCTTT	CATGDRVTEAFF
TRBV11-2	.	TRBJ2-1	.	TGTGCCAGCAGGGGGCCTGAGCAGTTCTTC	CASRGPEQFF
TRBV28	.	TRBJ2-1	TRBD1	TGTGCCAGCAGTTTAGGGACAGGGTGGGAGCAGTTCTTC	CASSLGTGWEQFF
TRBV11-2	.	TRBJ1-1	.	TGTGCCAGCAGCTTAGACCCCCTACTGAACACTGAAGCTTTCTTT	CASSLDPLLNTEAFF
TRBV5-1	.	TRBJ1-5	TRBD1	TGCGCCAGCAGCCAAGGGACAGGGGATCAGCCCCAGCATTTT	CASSQGTGDQPQHF
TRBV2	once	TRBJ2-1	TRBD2	TGTGCCAGCAGACATGGGACTAGCGGATACAATGAGCAGTTCTTC	CASRHGTSGYNEQFF
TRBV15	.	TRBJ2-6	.	TGTGCCACCAGACCCCTGATAGCAGGGGTCCCCTCTGGGGCCAACGTCCTGACTTTC	CATRPLIAGVPSGANVLTF
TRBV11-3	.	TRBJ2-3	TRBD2	TGTGCCAGCAGCTTAGACCCGCGGACTAGCGGGGGAGCAGATACGCAGTATTTT	CASSLDPRTSGGADTQYF
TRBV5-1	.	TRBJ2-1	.	TGCGCCAGCAGCGGGGACTGGATTACTTTCAATGAGCAGTTCTTC	CASSGDWITFNEQFF
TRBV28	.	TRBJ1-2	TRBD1	TGTGCCAGCAGTTCGACTCAACCGGGACAGGACTATGGCTACACCTTC	CASSSTQPGQDYGYTF
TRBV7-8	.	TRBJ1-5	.	TGTGCCAGCAGCATGCATGGGGAGGGCAATCAGCCCCAGCATTTT	CASSMHGEGNQPQHF
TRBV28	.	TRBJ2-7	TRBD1	TGTGCCAGCAGTCCGGGACAGTCCTACGAGCAGTACTTC	CASSPGQSYEQYF
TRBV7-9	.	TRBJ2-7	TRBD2	TGTGCCAGCAGCTTAGTGGGCGGGAGCCTGAGCGAGCAGTACTTC	CASSLVGGSLSEQYF
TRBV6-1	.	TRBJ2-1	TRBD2	TGTGCCAGCAGTGATGGGACTAGCGGCCACAATGAGCAGTTCTTC	CASSDGTSGHNEQFF